The 19 T cell receptor beta chains given below trace back to one sample, sequenced in a study of blood T cell repertoires in COVID-19. Clones were read by immunoSEQ multiplex PCR, and TCRdb kept only the in-frame ones, dropping some. There are roughly 210,000 clones in the sample; less than 90% occur only once, and 10% lies in the top ten. Material: peripheral blood. These receptors originate from a woman aged 80 or older with COVID-19, enrolled during active disease.

In regard to this clone: Different DNA sequences within this sample yield the same CDR3. The chain couples TRBV9 to TRBJ2-7; 9 bases match TRBD1. The V segment lost 2 bases and the J segment 2 bases; nucleotides outside the gene matches: 2. The CDR3 totals 14 residues. Germline-derived CDR1 and CDR2 are SGDLS and YYNGEE. Here the CDR3 DNA reads TGTGCCAGCAGCGTCGGACAGGGGCCCTACGAGCAGTACTTC. Protein sequence: CASSVGQGPYEQYF.

This clone has just one count. The genes are TRBV3-1 (or the pseudogene TRBV3-2) and TRBJ2-4; D might be TRBD1 (6 bases). Germline-derived CDR1 and CDR2 are LGHDT and YNNKEL (reference sequence). V gave up 3 bases and J gave up 1 base, with 19 bases separating them. The CDR3 is made up of 18 amino acids. CDR3 amino acids: CASSHWGTGMGAKNIQYF. For the CDR3, the DNA is TGTGCCAGCAGCCATTGGGGCACAGGGATGGGGGCCAAAAACATTCAGTACTTC.

The V call is TRBV5-1, the J call TRBJ2-1; 7 bases fit TRBD2. CDR3 size: 13 residues. Looked up from germline, CDR1 is SGHRS and CDR2 is YFSETQ. J lost 9 bases, V lost 1 base, and 4 bases had no gene match. The CDR3 coding sequence is TGCGCCAGCAGCTTGAGGGGCGGGGGTGAGCAGTTCTTC. This translates into CASSLRGGGEQFF.

The rearrangement joins TRBV4-3 to TRBJ1-1, with D possibly being TRBD1 (6 bases). CDR3 length equals 15 residues. Trimming left V 4 bases short and J 4 bases short, with 16 bases between. CDR1 and CDR2 (germline): LGHNA, YSLEER. CDR3 sequence: CASSLEAQGGTEAFF. CDR3 coding DNA: TGCGCCAGCAGCCTTGAGGCACAGGGCGGCACTGAAGCTTTCTTT.

V is TRBV7-3 and J is TRBJ2-3; TRBD2 agrees at 12 bases. V lost 5 bases and J lost 5; bases outside the gene matches: 14. This CDR3 has 18 residues. The germline V gene encodes CDR1 SGHTA and CDR2 FQGTGA. The chain's CDR3 is CASSPRRLAGGTGDTQYF. Here the CDR3 DNA reads TGTGCCAGCAGCCCCCGTCGGCTAGCGGGGGGGACCGGAGATACGCAGTATTTT. Drawing the rest from reference TRBV7-3 and TRBJ2-3, the complete variable domain is GAGVSQTPSNKVTEKGKYVELRCDPISGHTALYWYRQSLGQGPEFLIYFQGTGAADDSGLPNDRFFAVRPEGSVSTLKIQRTERGDSAVYLCASSPRRLAGGTGDTQYFGPGTRLTVL.

The rearrangement joins TRBV5-1 to TRBJ2-5; perhaps TRBD1 as D (6 bases). Trimming cost V 2 bases and J 3 bases, with 11 bases left between them. The CDR3 loop spans 14 amino acids. The germline V gene has CDR1 SGHRS and CDR2 YFSETQ. This CDR3 reads CASSFRDNKETQYF. DNA for the CDR3: TGCGCCAGCAGCTTCCGGGACAACAAAGAGACCCAGTACTTC.

V usage is TRBV29-1 and J usage is TRBJ2-5, with D unresolved. This CDR3 contains 12 residues. Looked up from germline, CDR1 is SQVTM and CDR2 is ANQGSEA. Deletions cut 4 bases from V and 5 bases from J, with 11 bases between. The CDR3 region is CSVATPGETQYF. The CDR3 coding sequence is TGCAGCGTTGCCACCCCAGGCGAGACCCAGTACTTC. The full variable domain, with the rest looked up from reference TRBV29-1 and TRBJ2-5, is SAVISQKPSRDICQRGTSLTIQCQVDSQVTMMFWYRQQPGQSLTLIATANQGSEATYESGFVIDKFPISRPNLTFSTLTVSNMSPEDSSIYLCSVATPGETQYFGPGTRLLVL.

The rearrangement joins TRBV5-1 to TRBJ1-5; TRBD1 matches at 10 bases. Germline-derived CDR1 and CDR2 are SGHRS and YFSETQ. The CDR3 has 15 residues. V was clipped by 4 bases and J by 4 bases; unmatched bases: 5. CDR3 nucleotide sequence: TGCGCCAGCAGCGAGACAGGGGGCCCAAATCAGCCCCAGCATTTT. Translated, it gives CASSETGGPNQPQHF. Full variable domain (outside the CDR3, taken from reference TRBV5-1 and TRBJ1-5): KAGVTQTPRYLIKTRGQQVTLSCSPISGHRSVSWYQQTPGQGLQFLFEYFSETQRNKGNFPGRFSGRQFSNSRSEMNVSTLELGDSALYLCASSETGGPNQPQHFGDGTRLSIL.

This chain joins TRBV2 and TRBJ2-3, with D tentatively TRBD2 (6 bases). This CDR3 region has 16 residues. V lost 5 bases, J lost 0 bases, and 15 bases lay in between. Looked up from germline, CDR1 is SNHLY and CDR2 is FYNNEI. The CDR3 region has the DNA TGTGCCAGCAGTTCGCCTGGGGGGTATAGCACAGATACGCAGTATTTT. This encodes CASSSPGGYSTDTQYF.

V usage is TRBV6-6 and J usage is TRBJ1-2, with 7 nucleotides matching TRBD1. Germline values: CDR1 MNHNY, CDR2 SVGAGI (reference sequence). V trimming: 6 bases; J trimming: 4 bases; junction bases outside the gene matches: 8. CDR3 length equals 14 residues. The CDR3 nucleotides are TGTGCCAGCAGGGTCAAGGGACAGTTCTATGGCTACACCTTC. This translates into CASRVKGQFYGYTF.

The chain employs TRBV15 and TRBJ2-1; TRBD1 agrees at 7 bases. This CDR3 spans 15 amino acids. Germline V CDR1 and CDR2: LNHNV, YYDKDF (reference sequence). The trim removed 7 bases at V and 7 bases at J, leaving 13 bases unmatched. In DNA form, the CDR3 reads TGTGCCACCACCCTAGGACAGGCCTATATTAATGAGCAGTTCTTC. Amino acid sequence: CATTLGQAYINEQFF. The full variable domain, with the rest looked up from reference TRBV15 and TRBJ2-1, is DAMVIQNPRYQVTQFGKPVTLSCSQTLNHNVMYWYQQKSSQAPKLLFHYYDKDFNNEADTPDNFQSRRPNTSFCFLDIRSPGLGDTAMYLCATTLGQAYINEQFFGPGTRLTVL.

The rearrangement links TRBV9 to TRBJ1-1; tentatively, D is TRBD1 (6 bases). Germline lookup yields CDR1 SGDLS and CDR2 YYNGEE. CDR3 size: 12 residues. V shed 4 bases and J shed 3 bases, with 7 bases lying between them. The CDR3 reads CASSPGDTEAFF. The DNA for the CDR3 is TGTGCCAGCAGCCCAGGGGACACTGAAGCTTTCTTT.

This clone was observed a single time. J is TRBJ2-1 and V is TRBV11-2, with 11 bases that match TRBD2. The ends lost 3 bases at V and 9 bases at J; junction bases unmatched: 7. Looked up from germline, CDR1 is SGHAT and CDR2 is FQNNGV. This CDR3 is 15 amino acids long. The CDR3 DNA reads TGTGCCAGCAGCTTGGGGCTAGCGGGGGGCGGTGAGCAGTTCTTC. Translating it yields CASSLGLAGGGEQFF.

This chain uses TRBV6-2 or TRBV6-3 with TRBJ2-5, with D tentatively TRBD2 (6 bases). V was pared by 2 bases and J by 5 bases, with 15 bases between. The CDR3 has 15 residues. Germline V gene lookup returns CDR1 MNHEY and CDR2 SVGEGT. CDR3 DNA sequence: TGTGCCAGCAGTTACCTAGGGCTAGCGACGGAGACCCAGTACTTC. Translated: CASSYLGLATETQYF.

This clone was detected only once. The CDR3 region is CASSLLTTMGSPLHF. The CDR3 DNA is TGTGCCAGCAGCTTATTGACAACCATGGGTTCACCCCTCCACTTT. The V and J genes are TRBV7-2 and TRBJ1-6; D gene uncertain. The CDR3 runs 15 residues. V was cut by 2 bases and J by 9 bases, with 14 bases left in between. Germline-derived CDR1 and CDR2 are SGHTA and FQGNSA.

J is TRBJ1-6 and V is TRBV3-1 (or the pseudogene TRBV3-2); 11 nucleotides match TRBD1. Per the germline V gene, CDR1 is LGHDT and CDR2 is YNNKEL (reference sequence). V shed 1 base, J shed 10 bases, and the junction held 6 bases outside the gene matches. The CDR3 loop spans 16 amino acids. The CDR3 sequence: CASSQGGTGGVSPLHF. The CDR3 bases are TGTGCCAGCAGCCAAGGCGGGACAGGGGGGGTATCACCCCTCCACTTT.

The chain combines TRBV9 with TRBJ1-3; tentative D call: TRBD1 (6 bases). There are 16 residues in the CDR3. V lost 3 bases to trimming and J lost 0 bases, with 13 bases between them. Germline lookup yields CDR1 SGDLS and CDR2 YYNGEE. CDR3 bases: TGTGCCAGCAGCGCGTATGGACAGACCTCTGGAAACACCATATATTTT. The encoded protein is CASSAYGQTSGNTIYF.

The chain couples TRBV2 to TRBJ1-2; tentatively, D is TRBD1 (6 bases). The V gene lost 4 bases and the J gene lost 4 bases, with 16 bases spanning the gap. The length of the CDR3 is 15 residues. Germline values: CDR1 SNHLY, CDR2 FYNNEI. The CDR3 loop is CASSVGEGGFYGYTF. In DNA form, the CDR3 reads TGTGCCAGCAGTGTCGGGGAAGGGGGTTTCTATGGCTACACCTTC.

V is TRBV20-1 and J is TRBJ1-2, with 10 bases fitting TRBD1. CDR3 length: 15 residues. The ends lost 3 bases at V and 4 bases at J; junction bases unmatched: 8. Germline loops: CDR1 DFQATT, CDR2 SNEGSKA (reference sequence). As DNA, the CDR3 is TGCAGTGCTAGTTCCGGGACAGGGGACGGCTATGGCTACACCTTC. Its translation: CSASSGTGDGYGYTF.